A few counts support the clone carrying this T cell receptor beta chain. What it recognizes is unknown. The TCR beta cDNA libraries contained unique molecular identifiers. A population of about 1 to 11 million T cells gave rise to 400,000 to 550,000 cDNA molecules. TCRdb independently ran MiXCR on the PCR reads; one entry per CDR3 protein. The sample lists roughly 400,000 distinct CDR3 sequences, less than 40% occurring once. The data originate from a study of post-analysis software for immune sequencing data. General study points: Patients showed TRBV5-6, TRBV5-1 and TRBV20-1 among 4 or 5 TRBV segments more frequent than in controls.

The length of the CDR3 is 18 residues. Trimming cost V 5 bases and J 0 bases, with 20 bases left between them. The chain couples TRBV12-3 or TRBV12-4 to TRBJ2-4; TRBD1 is a possible D gene (5 bases). The sample taken for sequencing was blood. This TCR came from a girl aged 2 to 9 with multiple sclerosis. The CDR3 reads CASSRQPGPLLAKNIQYF. The CDR3 nucleotides are TGTGCCAGCAGTCGACAGCCGGGTCCCTTGTTAGCCAAAAACATTCAGTACTTC.